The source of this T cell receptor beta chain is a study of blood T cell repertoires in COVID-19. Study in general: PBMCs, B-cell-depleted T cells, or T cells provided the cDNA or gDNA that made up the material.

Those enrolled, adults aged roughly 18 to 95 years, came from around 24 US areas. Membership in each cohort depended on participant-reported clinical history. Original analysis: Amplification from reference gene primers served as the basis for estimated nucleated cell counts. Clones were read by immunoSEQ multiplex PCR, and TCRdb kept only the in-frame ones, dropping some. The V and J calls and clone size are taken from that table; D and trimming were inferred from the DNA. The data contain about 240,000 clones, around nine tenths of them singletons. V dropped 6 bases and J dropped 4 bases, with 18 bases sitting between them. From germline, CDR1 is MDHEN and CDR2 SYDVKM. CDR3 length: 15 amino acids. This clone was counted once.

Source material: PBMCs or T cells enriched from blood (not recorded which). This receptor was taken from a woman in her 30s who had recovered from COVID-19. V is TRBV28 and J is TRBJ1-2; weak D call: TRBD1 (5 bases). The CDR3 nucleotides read TGTGCCAGCAGGGAGTCGGGGGACCTTGGCTATGGCTACACCTTC. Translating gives CASRESGDLGYGYTF.